The clone carrying this T cell receptor (beta chain) was seen more than once but under ten times. Its antigen is unknown. The CDR3 has 15 residues. Germline V gene sequence: CDR1 MDHEN, CDR2 SYDVKM. Whole-study results and caveats: Tumor Tregs overlapped most with tumor, then blood, naive CD4+ cells.

After constant-region reverse-primer amplification, full-length variable regions underwent semi-nested PCR with Nested Universal Primer A. TCRdb re-analysed the 5' RACE reads in MiXCR, keeping a single row per CDR3 protein. The table shows about 40,000 distinct CDR3 sequences, with about 29% occurring only once. Memory CD4+ T cells were sorted as CD4+CD45RO+CD25- cells. Sequencing input: tumor-infiltrating memory CD4+ T cells sorted from the breast tumor. The subset is: memory CD4+ T cells, CD4+CD45RO+CD25-. The clonotype comes from a female donor with breast cancer. This rearrangement joins TRBV28 to TRBJ2-2; TRBD1 agrees at 7 bases. The CDR3 DNA reads TGTGCAGCAACCGGGGACAGTCGGAACACCGGGGAGCTGTTTTTT. Residues: CAATGDSRNTGELFF.